These 14 T cell receptor beta chains originate from one sample sequenced in a study of cytomegalovirus exposure and HLA in healthy donors. A multiplex PCR was run with 60 Vbeta primers and 13 Jbeta primers. Repertoires were generated with immunoSEQ multiplex PCR, while TCRdb's copy carries only in-frame clones and drops some. The sample has about 95,000 clones; about 76% are singletons. Sequencing input: PBMCs. Source of these receptors: a woman in her seventies in good health and CMV-seropositive.

V is TRBV5-5 and J is TRBJ2-4; TRBD1 matches at 9 bases. The CDR3 runs to 14 residues. Trimming removed 3 bases from V and 8 bases from J; junction bases left unmatched: 6. Germline values: CDR1 SGHKS, CDR2 YYEKEE (reference sequence). In DNA, the CDR3 is TGTGCCAGCAGCTCCCCGGGACAGGGAGACATTCAGTACTTC. Translation: CASSSPGQGDIQYF.

This clone was seen just once. The J gene is TRBJ2-2, the V gene TRBV4-1; 10 bases fit TRBD2. V dropped 4 bases and J dropped 1; count of bases not matched to a gene: 3. The CDR3 contains 16 residues. CDR1 MGHRA and CDR2 YSYEKL come from the germline V gene. The CDR3 region has the DNA TGCGCCAGCAGCCCACCTAGCGGGAGGAACACCGGGGAGCTGTTTTTT. The encoded protein is CASSPPSGRNTGELFF.

This chain joins TRBV5-1 and TRBJ2-1, with 12 bases lining up with TRBD2. This CDR3 is 16 amino acids long. Looked up from germline, CDR1 is SGHRS and CDR2 is YFSETQ. Trimming took 0 bases from V and 9 from J; bases not matched to a gene: 7. The CDR3 loop reads CASSLATSGSGGEQFF. The CDR3 coding sequence is TGCGCCAGCAGCTTGGCGACTAGCGGGAGTGGTGGTGAGCAGTTCTTC.

V is TRBV19 and J is TRBJ2-1, with 7 bases aligning to TRBD1. The CDR3 length is 17 residues. CDR1 and CDR2 from the germline V gene are LNHDA and SQIVND (reference sequence). After removal of 5 bases from V and 0 bases from J, the junction contained 10 bases not matched to a gene. CDR3 DNA sequence: TGTGCCAGTAGTTTAGCCGGGACAGTTATCTCCTACAATGAGCAGTTCTTC. This encodes CASSLAGTVISYNEQFF.

The table lists this clone with a few counts. The chain recombines TRBV5-4 with TRBJ1-1; 8 bases are a match to TRBD1. This CDR3 has 14 residues. Per germline, CDR1 SGHNT and CDR2 YYREEE (reference sequence). The trim removed 0 bases at V and 4 bases at J, leaving 2 bases unmatched. As DNA, the CDR3 is TGTGCCAGCAGCTTGGTTCAGGGGGCCACTGAAGCTTTCTTT. As protein: CASSLVQGATEAFF.

This chain uses TRBV7-2 with TRBJ1-1; D may be TRBD1 (5 bases). The ends were cut back, 1 base at V and 5 bases at J, with 11 bases in the middle. The CDR3 is 14 amino acids. CDR1 SGHTA and CDR2 FQGNSA come from the germline V gene. CDR3 nucleotide sequence: TGTGCCAGCAGCTTAGACAGGACACTTACTGAAGCTTTCTTT. This translates into CASSLDRTLTEAFF.

The chain recombines TRBV19 with TRBJ2-6, with 7 nucleotides matching TRBD1. V trimming: 4 bases; J trimming: 2 bases; junction bases outside the gene matches: 2. Germline V gives CDR1 LNHDA, CDR2 SQIVND (reference sequence). The CDR3 is made up of 15 amino acids. The CDR3 region has the DNA TGTGCCAGTAGTACAGACAGGGCTGGGGCCAACGTCCTGACTTTC. Translating it yields CASSTDRAGANVLTF.

The chain joins TRBV5-1 to TRBJ1-1; tentatively, D is TRBD1 (6 bases). The length of the CDR3 is 14 residues. Trimming removed 7 bases from V and 10 bases from J, with 23 bases in between. Germline V lookup: CDR1 SGHRS, CDR2 YFSETQ. CDR3 sequence reads: CASSLGGGNSGAFF. The CDR3 DNA reads as TGCGCCAGCTCCCTGGGAGGGGGGAATTCGGGAGCTTTCTTT. Looking up the rest from reference TRBV5-1 and TRBJ1-1 gives the full variable domain: KAGVTQTPRYLIKTRGQQVTLSCSPISGHRSVSWYQQTPGQGLQFLFEYFSETQRNKGNFPGRFSGRQFSNSRSEMNVSTLELGDSALYLCASSLGGGNSGAFFGQGTRLTVV.

The chain recombines TRBV7-9 with TRBJ2-1; TRBD2 matches 7 bases. Looked up from germline, CDR1 is SEHNR and CDR2 is FQNEAQ (reference sequence). V lost 5 bases to trimming and J lost 3 bases; unmatched junction nucleotides: 7. This CDR3 spans 15 amino acids. The DNA of the CDR3 is TGTGCCAGCAGCACCTCTAGCGGATTCTACAATGAGCAGTTCTTC. It is translated as CASSTSSGFYNEQFF.

J is TRBJ2-7 and V is TRBV7-9; D is perhaps TRBD2 (6 bases). The ends were cut back, 6 bases at V and 9 bases at J, with 15 bases in the middle. CDR3 length equals 12 residues. Germline-derived CDR1 and CDR2 are SEHNR and FQNEAQ (reference sequence). The CDR3 here is CASSRTPAGQYF. The CDR3, as DNA: TGTGCCAGCAGTCGGACTCCAGCGGGGCAGTACTTC.

This rearrangement joins TRBV30 to TRBJ2-7; D gene unclear. The V and J ends lost 2 bases and 1 base respectively, with 6 bases between them. The CDR3 totals 12 residues. CDR1 and CDR2 (germline): GTSNPN, SVGIG (reference sequence). The CDR3 region has the DNA TGTGCCTGGAGTAGTAGTTCCTACGAGCAGTACTTC. It encodes CAWSSSSYEQYF.

This chain links TRBV28 with TRBJ2-1; D gene ambiguous. Germline values: CDR1 MDHEN, CDR2 SYDVKM. The CDR3 sequence is 16 residues long. The germline V and J ends were trimmed by 2 bases and 0 bases, with 11 bases remaining between them. The CDR3 DNA follows: TGTGCCAGCAGTTTACGTGCGCGGAGCTCCTACAATGAGCAGTTCTTC. It specifies CASSLRARSSYNEQFF. The complete variable domain, with remaining parts taken from reference TRBV28 and TRBJ2-1, reads DVKVTQSSRYLVKRTGEKVFLECVQDMDHENMFWYRQDPGLGLRLIYFSYDVKMKEKGDIPEGYSVSREKKERFSLILESASTNQTSMYLCASSLRARSSYNEQFFGPGTRLTVL.

Remarks on this clone: As the CDR3 is not closed by the conserved phenylalanine or tryptophan, this likely results from a read error. The chain joins TRBV7-2 to TRBJ2-7, with a weak D call TRBD2 (6 bases). Germline CDR1 SGHTA, CDR2 FQGNSA. V was cut by 5 bases and J by 2 bases, with 16 bases left in between. CDR3 size: 15 residues. Here the CDR3 DNA reads TGTGCCAGCAGCCAAAGGGCGGGAATTACCTACGAGCAGTACCTC. Its translation is CASSQRAGITYEQYL.

This chain connects TRBV29-1 to TRBJ2-3; 13 nucleotides align to TRBD2. This CDR3 contains 16 residues. Per germline, CDR1 SQVTM and CDR2 ANQGSEA. Germline trimming cut 3 bases from V and 4 bases from J; bases unmatched to any gene: 7. CDR3 DNA sequence: TGCAGCGTTGAGTCCGGACTAGCGGGAGAGGCAGATACGCAGTATTTT. As protein: CSVESGLAGEADTQYF.